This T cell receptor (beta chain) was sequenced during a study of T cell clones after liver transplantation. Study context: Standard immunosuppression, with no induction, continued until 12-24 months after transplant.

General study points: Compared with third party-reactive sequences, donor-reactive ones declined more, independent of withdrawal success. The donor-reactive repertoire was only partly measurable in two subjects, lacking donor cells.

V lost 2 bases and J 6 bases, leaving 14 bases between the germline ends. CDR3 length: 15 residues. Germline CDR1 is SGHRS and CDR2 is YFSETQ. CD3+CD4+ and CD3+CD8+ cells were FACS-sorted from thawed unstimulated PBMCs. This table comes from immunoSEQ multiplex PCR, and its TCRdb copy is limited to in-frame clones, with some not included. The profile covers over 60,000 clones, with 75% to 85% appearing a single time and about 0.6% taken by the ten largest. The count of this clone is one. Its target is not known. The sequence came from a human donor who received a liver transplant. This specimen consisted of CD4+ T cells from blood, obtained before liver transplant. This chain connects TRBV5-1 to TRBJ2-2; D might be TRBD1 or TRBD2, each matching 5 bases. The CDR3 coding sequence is TGCGCCAGCAGCTTAACGGGGCCGCCCGCCGGGGAGCTGTTTTTT. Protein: CASSLTGPPAGELFF.